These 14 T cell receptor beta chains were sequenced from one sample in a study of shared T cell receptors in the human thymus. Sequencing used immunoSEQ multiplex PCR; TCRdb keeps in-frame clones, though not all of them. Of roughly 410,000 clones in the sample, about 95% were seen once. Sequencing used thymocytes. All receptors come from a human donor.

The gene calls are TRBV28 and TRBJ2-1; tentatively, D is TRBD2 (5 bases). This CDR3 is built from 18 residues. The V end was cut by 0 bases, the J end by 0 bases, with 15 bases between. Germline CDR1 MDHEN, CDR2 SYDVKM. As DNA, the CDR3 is TGTGCCAGCAGTTTATGCACTAGACCCACAACCTCCTACAATGAGCAGTTCTTC. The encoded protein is CASSLCTRPTTSYNEQFF. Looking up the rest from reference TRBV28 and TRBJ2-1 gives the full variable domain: DVKVTQSSRYLVKRTGEKVFLECVQDMDHENMFWYRQDPGLGLRLIYFSYDVKMKEKGDIPEGYSVSREKKERFSLILESASTNQTSMYLCASSLCTRPTTSYNEQFFGPGTRLTVL.

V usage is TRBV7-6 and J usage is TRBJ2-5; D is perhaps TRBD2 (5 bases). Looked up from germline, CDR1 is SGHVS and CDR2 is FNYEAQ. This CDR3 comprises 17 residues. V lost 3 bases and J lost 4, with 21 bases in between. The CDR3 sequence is CASSLPTTGSEGETQYF. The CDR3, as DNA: TGTGCCAGCAGCTTGCCTACGACTGGGAGCGAAGGAGAGACCCAGTACTTC.

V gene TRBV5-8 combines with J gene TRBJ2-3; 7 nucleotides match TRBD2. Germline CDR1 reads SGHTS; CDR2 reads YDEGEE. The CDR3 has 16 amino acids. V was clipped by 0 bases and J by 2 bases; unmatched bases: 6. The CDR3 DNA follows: TGTGCCAGCAGCTTGGAAACTAGCGACCTCACAGATACGCAGTATTTT. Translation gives CASSLETSDLTDTQYF.

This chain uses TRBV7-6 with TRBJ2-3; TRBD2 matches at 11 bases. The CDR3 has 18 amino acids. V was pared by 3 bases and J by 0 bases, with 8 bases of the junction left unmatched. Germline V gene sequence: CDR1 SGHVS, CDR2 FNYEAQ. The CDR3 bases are TGTGCCAGCAGCTTTACCGGGACTAGCGGCCTAAGCACAGATACGCAGTATTTT. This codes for CASSFTGTSGLSTDTQYF.

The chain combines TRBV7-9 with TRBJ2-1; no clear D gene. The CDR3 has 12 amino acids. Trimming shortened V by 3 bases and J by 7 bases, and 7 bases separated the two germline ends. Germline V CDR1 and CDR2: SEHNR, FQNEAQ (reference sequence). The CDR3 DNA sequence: TGTGCCAGCAGCTTCGAGTGGAATGAGCAGTTCTTC. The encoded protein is CASSFEWNEQFF.

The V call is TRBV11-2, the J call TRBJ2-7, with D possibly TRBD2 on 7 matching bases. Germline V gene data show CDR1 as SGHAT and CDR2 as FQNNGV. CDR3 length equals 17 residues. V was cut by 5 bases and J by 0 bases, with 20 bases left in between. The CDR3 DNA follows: TGTGCCAGCAGCACCCGATGGGGGGGGACATTCTCCTACGAGCAGTACTTC. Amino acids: CASSTRWGGTFSYEQYF. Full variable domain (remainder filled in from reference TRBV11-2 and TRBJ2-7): EAGVAQSPRYKIIEKRQSVAFWCNPISGHATLYWYQQILGQGPKLLIQFQNNGVVDDSQLPKDRFSAERLKGVDSTLKIQPAKLEDSAVYLCASSTRWGGTFSYEQYFGPGTRLTVT.

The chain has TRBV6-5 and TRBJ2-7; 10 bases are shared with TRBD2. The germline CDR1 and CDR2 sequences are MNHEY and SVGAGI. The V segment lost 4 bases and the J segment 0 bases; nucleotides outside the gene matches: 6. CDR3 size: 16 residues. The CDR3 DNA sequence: TGTGCCAGCAGTTCCCTGGCTAGCGGGGGCTCCTACGAGCAGTACTTC. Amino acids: CASSSLASGGSYEQYF.

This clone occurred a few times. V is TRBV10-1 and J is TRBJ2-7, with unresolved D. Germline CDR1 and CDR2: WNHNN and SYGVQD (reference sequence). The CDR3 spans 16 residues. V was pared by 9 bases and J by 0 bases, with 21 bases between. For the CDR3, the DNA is TGCGCCAGTAGTCCAGAGAGGTTGAGCCTCTCCTACGAGCAGTACTTC. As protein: CASSPERLSLSYEQYF.

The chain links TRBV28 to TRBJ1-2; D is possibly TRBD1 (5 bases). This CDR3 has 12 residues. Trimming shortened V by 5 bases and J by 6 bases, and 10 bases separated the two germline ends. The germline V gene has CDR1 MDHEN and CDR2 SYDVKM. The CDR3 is CASSGGFDGYTF. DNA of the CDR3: TGTGCCAGCAGTGGGGGATTTGATGGCTACACCTTC.

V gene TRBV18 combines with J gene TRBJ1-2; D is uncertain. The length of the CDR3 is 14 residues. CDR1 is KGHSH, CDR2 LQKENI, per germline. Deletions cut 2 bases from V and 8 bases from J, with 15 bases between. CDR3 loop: CASSPMEGEFGYTF. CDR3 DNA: TGTGCCAGCTCACCAATGGAGGGAGAATTCGGCTACACCTTC. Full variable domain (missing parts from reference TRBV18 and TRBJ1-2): NAGVMQNPRHLVRRRGQEARLRCSPMKGHSHVYWYRQLPEEGLKFMVYLQKENIIDESGMPKERFSAEFPKEGPSILRIQQVVRGDSAAYFCASSPMEGEFGYTFGSGTRLTVV.

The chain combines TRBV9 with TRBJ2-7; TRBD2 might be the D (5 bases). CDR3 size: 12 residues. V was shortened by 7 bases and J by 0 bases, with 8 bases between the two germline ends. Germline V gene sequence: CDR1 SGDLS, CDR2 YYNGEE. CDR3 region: CASEGSSYEQYF. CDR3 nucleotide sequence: TGTGCCAGCGAAGGGAGCTCCTACGAGCAGTACTTC. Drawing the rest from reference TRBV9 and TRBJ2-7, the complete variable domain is DSGVTQTPKHLITATGQRVTLRCSPRSGDLSVYWYQQSLDQGLQFLIQYYNGEERAKGNILERFSAQQFPDLHSELNLSSLELGDSALYFCASEGSSYEQYFGPGTRLTVT.

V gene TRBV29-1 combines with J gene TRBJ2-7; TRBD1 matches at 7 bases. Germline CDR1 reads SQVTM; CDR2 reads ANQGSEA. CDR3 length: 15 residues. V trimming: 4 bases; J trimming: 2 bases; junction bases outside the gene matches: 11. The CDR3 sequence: CSVVKVAQGAYEQYF. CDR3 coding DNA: TGCAGCGTTGTTAAAGTGGCTCAGGGGGCCTACGAGCAGTACTTC.

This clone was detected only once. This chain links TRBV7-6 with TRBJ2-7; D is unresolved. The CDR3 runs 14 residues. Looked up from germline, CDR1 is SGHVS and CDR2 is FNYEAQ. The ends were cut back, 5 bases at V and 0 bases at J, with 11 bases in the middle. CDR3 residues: CASSATRSSYEQYF. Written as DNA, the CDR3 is TGTGCCAGCAGCGCCACCAGAAGCTCCTACGAGCAGTACTTC. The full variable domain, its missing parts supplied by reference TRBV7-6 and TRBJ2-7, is GAGVSQSPRYKVTKRGQDVALRCDPISGHVSLYWYRQALGQGPEFLTYFNYEAQQDKSGLPNDRFSAERPEGSISTLTIQRTEQRDSAMYRCASSATRSSYEQYFGPGTRLTVT.

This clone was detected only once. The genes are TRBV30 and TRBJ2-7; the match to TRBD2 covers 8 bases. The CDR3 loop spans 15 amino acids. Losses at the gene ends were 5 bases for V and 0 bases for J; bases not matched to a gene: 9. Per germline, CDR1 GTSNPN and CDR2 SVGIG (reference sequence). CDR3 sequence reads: CAWDSSLAASYEQYF. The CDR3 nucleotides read TGTGCCTGGGACTCGTCACTAGCGGCCTCCTACGAGCAGTACTTC.